This T cell receptor beta chain was sequenced for a study of T cells expressing NK-cell markers. Study information: Seropositivity for HCMV was found in seven of the eight sequenced donors, with one seronegative.

Following a re-call of the 5' RACE reads, TCRdb has one entry per CDR3 protein and lacks DNA. Recorded for this sample: roughly 160,000 distinct CDR3 sequences. CDR1 and CDR2 (germline): SGHRS, YFSETQ. The CDR3 consists of 14 residues. The clonotype comes from a woman between 18 and 70 years old in good health. The sequencing sample was made of blood T cells: a sorted CD56 or NKG2C T cell subset, CD4+ or CD8+ T cells, or bulk PBMC T cells (not recorded which). This chain connects TRBV5-1 to TRBJ1-2; TCRdb's assignment of TRBD1 cannot be checked, as there is no DNA. CDR3 in amino acids: CASSLGGGRYGYTF.